This T cell receptor beta chain originates from a study of blood T cells in healthy people across ages. A second roughly 6 to 11 cycle PCR used barcoded and J-beta primers. TCRdb processed the 5' RACE reads anew with MiXCR; each CDR3 protein has one entry. Of 1.5 million to 2 million distinct CDR3 sequences in the sample, about 39% were seen once. In this sample, this clonotype turned up a few times. The antigen remains undetermined. V was clipped by 3 bases and J by 1 base; unmatched bases: 9. Per germline, CDR1 ENHRY and CDR2 SYGVKD. CDR3 length equals 17 residues. Broader study findings: The CMV status of each donor remained undetermined, and this could have confounded shifts in expanded clonotypes. Naive CD4+ cell counts and diversity both ran higher in long-lived than in aged donors. Per million T cells, TCR beta diversity dropped roughly linearly as age increased.

The sequencing sample was made of blood. The sequence derives from a human donor in good health. This chain links TRBV10-3 with TRBJ2-1; 7 positions match TRBD2. The CDR3 loop is CAISDPGDGRSYNEQFF. DNA for the CDR3: TGTGCCATCAGTGACCCGGGAGACGGGAGGTCCTACAATGAGCAGTTCTTC.